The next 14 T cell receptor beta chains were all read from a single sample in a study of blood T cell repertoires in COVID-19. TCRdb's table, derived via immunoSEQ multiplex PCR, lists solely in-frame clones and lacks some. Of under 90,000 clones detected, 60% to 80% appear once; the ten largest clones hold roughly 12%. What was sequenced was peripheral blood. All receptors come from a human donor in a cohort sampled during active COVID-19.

CDR3 sequence reads: CASSPISNEQFF. The DNA for the CDR3 is TGTGCCAGCTCACCAATTAGCAATGAGCAGTTCTTC. The rearrangement joins TRBV18 to TRBJ2-1; no reliable D call. The CDR3 totals 12 residues. Trimming took off 2 bases at V and 6 bases at J, with 5 bases between the two ends. Per germline, CDR1 KGHSH and CDR2 LQKENI.

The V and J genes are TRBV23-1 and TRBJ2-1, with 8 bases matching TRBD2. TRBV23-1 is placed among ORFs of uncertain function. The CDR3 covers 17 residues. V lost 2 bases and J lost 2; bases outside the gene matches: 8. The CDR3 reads CASSQLERGSAYNEQFF. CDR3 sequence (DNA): TGCGCCAGCAGTCAACTAGAGCGGGGGTCTGCCTACAATGAGCAGTTCTTC.

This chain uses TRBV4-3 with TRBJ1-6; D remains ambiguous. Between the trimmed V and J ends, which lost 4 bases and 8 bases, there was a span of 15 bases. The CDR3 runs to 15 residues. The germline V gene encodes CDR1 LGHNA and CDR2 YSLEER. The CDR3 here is CASSPQDLIDSPLHF. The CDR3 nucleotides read TGCGCCAGCAGCCCCCAGGATTTAATAGATTCACCCCTCCACTTT.

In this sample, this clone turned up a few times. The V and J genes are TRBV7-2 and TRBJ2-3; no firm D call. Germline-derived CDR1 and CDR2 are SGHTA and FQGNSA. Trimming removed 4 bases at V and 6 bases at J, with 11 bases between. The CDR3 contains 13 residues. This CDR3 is CASSSGGWDTQYF. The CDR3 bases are TGTGCCAGCAGCTCCGGCGGTTGGGATACGCAGTATTTT.

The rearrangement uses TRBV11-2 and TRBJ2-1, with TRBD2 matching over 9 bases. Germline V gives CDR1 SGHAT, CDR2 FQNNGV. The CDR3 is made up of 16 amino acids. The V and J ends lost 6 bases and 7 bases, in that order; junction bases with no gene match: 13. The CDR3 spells CASRGLGGRAQNEQFF. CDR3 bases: TGTGCCAGCAGGGGTCTTGGCGGGAGGGCTCAAAATGAGCAGTTCTTC.

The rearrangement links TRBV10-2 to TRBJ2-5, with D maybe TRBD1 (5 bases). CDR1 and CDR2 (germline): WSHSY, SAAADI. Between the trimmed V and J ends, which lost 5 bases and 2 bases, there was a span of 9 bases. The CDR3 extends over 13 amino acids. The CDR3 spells CASSPAGQETQYF. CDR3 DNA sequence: TGCGCCAGCAGTCCGGCAGGGCAAGAGACCCAGTACTTC.

The CDR3 is CASSLFGTSGEETQYF. CDR3 DNA sequence: TGTGCCAGCAGCCTCTTTGGGACTAGCGGGGAAGAGACCCAGTACTTC. This rearrangement joins TRBV4-2 to TRBJ2-5, with 13 bases lining up with TRBD2. V dropped 4 bases and J dropped 3; count of bases not matched to a gene: 5. This CDR3 region has 16 residues. Germline CDR1 LGHNA, CDR2 YNFKEQ.

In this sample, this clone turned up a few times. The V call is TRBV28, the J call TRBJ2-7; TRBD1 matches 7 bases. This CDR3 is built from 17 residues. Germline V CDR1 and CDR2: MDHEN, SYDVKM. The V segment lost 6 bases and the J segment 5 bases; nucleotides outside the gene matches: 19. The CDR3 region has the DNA TGTGCCAGCAGCCCTACCCCGGGGACAGCCTCTGGGGACGAGCAGTACGTC. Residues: CASSPTPGTASGDEQYV.

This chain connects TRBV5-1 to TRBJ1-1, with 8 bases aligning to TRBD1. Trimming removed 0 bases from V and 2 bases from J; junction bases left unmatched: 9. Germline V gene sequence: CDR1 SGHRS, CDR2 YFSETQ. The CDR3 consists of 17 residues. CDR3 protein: CASSLDRGTVANTEAFF. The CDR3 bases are TGCGCCAGCAGCTTGGACAGGGGGACTGTAGCAAACACTGAAGCTTTCTTT.

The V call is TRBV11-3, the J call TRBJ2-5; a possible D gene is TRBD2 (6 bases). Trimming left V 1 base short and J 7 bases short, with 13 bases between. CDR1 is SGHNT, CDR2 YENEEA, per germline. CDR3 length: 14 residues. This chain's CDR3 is CASSLAGGGRTQYF. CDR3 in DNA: TGTGCCAGCAGCTTAGCAGGTGGGGGGAGGACCCAGTACTTC.

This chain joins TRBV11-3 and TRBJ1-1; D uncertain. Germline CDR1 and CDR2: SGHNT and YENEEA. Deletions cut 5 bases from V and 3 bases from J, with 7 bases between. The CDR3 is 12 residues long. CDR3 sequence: CASSSTDTEAFF. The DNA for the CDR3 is TGTGCCAGCAGCAGTACGGACACTGAAGCTTTCTTT.

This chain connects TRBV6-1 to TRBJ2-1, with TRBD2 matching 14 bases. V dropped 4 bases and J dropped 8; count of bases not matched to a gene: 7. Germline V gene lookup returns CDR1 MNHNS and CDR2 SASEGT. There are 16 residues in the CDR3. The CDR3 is CASSGRLAGGPHEQFF. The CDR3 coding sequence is TGTGCCAGCAGTGGCCGACTAGCGGGGGGGCCGCATGAGCAGTTCTTC.

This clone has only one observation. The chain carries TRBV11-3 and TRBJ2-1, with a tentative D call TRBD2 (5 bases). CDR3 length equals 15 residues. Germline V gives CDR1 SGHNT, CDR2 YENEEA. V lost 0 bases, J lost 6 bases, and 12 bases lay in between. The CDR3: CASSLDRSGVNEQFF. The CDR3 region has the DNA TGTGCCAGCAGCTTAGATAGGTCCGGGGTCAATGAGCAGTTCTTC. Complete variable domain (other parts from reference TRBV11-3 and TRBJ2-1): EAGVVQSPRYKIIEKKQPVAFWCNPISGHNTLYWYLQNLGQGPELLIRYENEEAVDDSQLPKDRFSAERLKGVDSTLKIQPAELGDSAVYLCASSLDRSGVNEQFFGPGTRLTVL.

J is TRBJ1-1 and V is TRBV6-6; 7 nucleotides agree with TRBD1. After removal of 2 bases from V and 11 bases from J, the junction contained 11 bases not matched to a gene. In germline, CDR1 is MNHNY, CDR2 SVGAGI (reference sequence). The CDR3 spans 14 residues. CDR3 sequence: CASSYTGTRGKAFF. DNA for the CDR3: TGTGCCAGCAGTTACACTGGGACCAGGGGGAAGGCTTTCTTT.